What follows is one TCR beta chain and its context. The target of this receptor is not known. The sample holds no much larger clone one base away, and base qualities are not on file. This sample includes further DNA sequences coding for the same CDR3. This entry is derived from a study of CD8+ T cells in alopecia areata (dated by TCRdb to the late 2010s). The study in broad terms: The study used high-throughput TCRbeta sequencing to examine T cell clonal expansion in alopecia areata, in both the C3H/HeJ mouse model and human patients. Scalp clonality was compared among normal scalp (n=4), patchy alopecia areata scalp (n=8), and alopecia totalis/universalis scalp (n=8). RNA was obtained with the PAXgene miRNA kit for fixed scalp, the miRNeasy kit for PBMCs, and the RNeasy kit for mouse skin. In humans, TCRbeta sequencing was performed on scalp tissue and on sorted CD4+ and CD8+ peripheral blood T cells from healthy controls and from patients with patchy or totalis/universalis alopecia areata. immunoSEQ multiplex PCR using 35 Vbeta forward primers and 13 Jbeta reverse primers was used to amplify TCRbeta CDR3 regions. The research as a whole found: Resident alphabeta T cells in normal human skin are also sequenced, complicating scalp TCR repertoire analysis, unlike mouse skin dominated by gammadelta T cells. Compared with mice, TCR sequences shared between patients were less clear, possibly partly because of HLA diversity across the patient population. Compared with normal scalp, lesional scalp had higher clonality and more expanded CD8+ clones, particularly in alopecia totalis/universalis, a pattern that suggests antigenic drive.

Library construction relied on the immunoSEQ multiplex PCR assay. For TCR sequencing, RNA was extracted from every sample and reverse transcribed into cDNA to serve as template. First-strand cDNA was synthesized with SuperScript III using a 2:1 mix of oligo-dT and random hexamers. Amplification bias was assessed with a synthetic immune receptor repertoire, and residual bias was removed computationally. The published analysis was carried out like this. Raw reads were preprocessed to remove errors, and CDR3 was defined according to IMGT conventions as the region from the conserved cysteine to phenylalanine. Clonality was calculated as 1 minus Shannon entropy normalized by log2 of the number of productive unique TCRs. CD4 or CD8 identity of scalp clones was inferred by cross-referencing scalp TCRbeta sequences with sorted blood CD4 and CD8 repertoires. Not all clones reach the TCRdb copy of this immuneACCESS table, which keeps in-frame sequences only. Checked studies attribute under half of the gap to unresolved V genes and leave the rest unexplained. V and J calls and clone size follow that table, whereas D and trimming were derived from the DNA. This sample is represented by 90,000 to 130,000 clones; 55% to 75% of them were singletons. In total, the top ten clones hold less than 25% of the sample.

PBMCs were separated by density centrifugation and stained for CD3, CD4 and CD8, after which CD4+ and CD8+ T cells were sorted on a FACSAria. Scalp biopsies and blood samples were obtained from unaffected controls. V is clipped by 0 bases and J by 0 bases, and the sequence between their germline boundaries is 8 bases long. CDR1 and CDR2, per the germline V gene, are MNHEY and SVGAGI. Its CDR3 holds 15 amino acids, cysteine through phenylalanine. The read is trimmed to its CDR3 DNA, 45 bases read in frame from base 1. The source material was CD8+ T cells sorted from blood. The TCR originated in a human donor in good health. The sequence is built from TRBV6-5 and TRBJ2-5; there is no confident call for the D gene. The encoded CDR3 is CASSYSAGDQETQYF. The nucleotides read TGTGCCAGCAGTTACTCGGCAGGCGACCAAGAGACCCAGTACTTC.